This TCR beta chain was recorded in a study of T cells in Graves' hyperthyroidism and ophthalmopathy (dated by TCRdb to 2018 to 2020). Regarding the complete study: Peripheral blood was sampled at the time of initial diagnosis, prior to any treatment. After sampling, hyperthyroidism patients received methimazole starting at 30 mg daily, and ophthalmopathy patients received high-dose intravenous methylprednisolone. An independent validation cohort of under 20 hyperthyroidism patients and about 16 patients who later progressed to ophthalmopathy tested prospective prediction of ophthalmopathy. A discovery cohort of around 100 patients, about 43 with Graves' ophthalmopathy and fewer than 65 with stable Graves' hyperthyroidism, was used to find distinguishing TCR V-J signatures. The 100 discovery patients were randomly split 7:3 into training and test sets. In addition, the study compared T-cell repertoires in thyroid tissue and in blood from about 6 Graves' hyperthyroidism patients. TCR Vbeta CDR3 sequencing of 135 peripheral blood samples (over 40 ophthalmopathy, 75 to 80 hyperthyroidism and roughly 17 progressor patients) is reported in the paper.

A single count supports this clonotype. The target of this receptor is not known. It has no much larger one-base neighbor in the sample; base qualities were not kept. One read gives only weak evidence. The TCR beta CDR3 regions were amplified from RNA transcripts. A first-round RT-PCR of the TCR CDR3 used the HTBI primer set with the Qiagen OneStep RT-PCR kit. A second multiplex PCR round built the libraries, followed by size selection and purification. Libraries were sequenced paired-end with 100 bp reads on an Illumina HiSeq2000. The paper's data handling went like this. Raw data were processed with SOAPnuke, discarding reads with adapters, uncalled bases, mean Phred below 15, or no exact constant-primer or identifier match. High-quality paired reads were merged with COPE v1.2.5, and unique nucleotide sequences were defined as clonotypes. Clonotypes were aligned to IMGT TRBV, TRBD and TRBJ reference segments using MiTCR v1.1. The analysis was restricted to V-J combinations with a frequency above 0.0001, which together covered 99% to 99.2% of the repertoires. A TCS score was defined as the ratio between F50 (clonal expansion) and ExV (chaos), using BLOSUM62-based TCRdist between CDR3 peptides within each V-J. Welch's t-statistics and random forest reduced some 510 V-J features to around 14, which were used in a naive Bayes classifier (R e1071). TCRdb reanalyzed the raw reads on its own, using fastp at Q25 for trimming and MiXCR for clone calling, and kept in-frame beta chains. CDR3 protein sequences are deduplicated, and each keeps its most common genes and DNA. These V and J calls are TCRdb output, not the study's own analysis. The sample contains hundreds of thousands of distinct CDR3 sequences, roughly 15% of them found a single time. The ten largest clones add up to about 12% of the sample.

Ophthalmopathy patients had moderately to severely active disease, with a Clinical Activity Score of 3 or more, a NOSPECS grade of 4 or more, and a disease duration of less than 3 months. The study excluded patients with uncontrolled infections, other autoimmune diseases, pregnancy or lactation. Clinical symptoms, serum thyroxine and TRAb, thyroid ultrasound, and orbital computed tomography formed the basis for the diagnoses. PBMCs were separated from 7.5 to 10 ml of fresh peripheral blood using Ficoll-Paque density gradient centrifugation. Total RNA was extracted with Trizol reagent, and quality was checked on an Agilent 2100 Bioanalyzer. The paper's findings and limits, for the study overall: No statistical method was used to fix the sample size in advance, and group allocation was not hidden from the investigators. Blood samples also contained most of the expanded thyroid clonotypes (frequency above 0.001), which suggests that blood repertoires may reflect thyroid immune responses. Ophthalmopathy was separated from stable hyperthyroidism by a 13 V-J signature model, with about 86% sensitivity and about 81% specificity obtained in cross-validation and 80%/75% obtained in testing. In validation, the model predicted progression to ophthalmopathy a median of 6.5 months before onset, with 70% to 71% sensitivity and about 72% specificity.

This sequence originates from a woman aged 45-65 years with Graves' ophthalmopathy. What was sequenced was blood.

CDR3 sequence: CASSPTWDSTYGYTF. The DNA sequence is given as TGTGCCAGCAGCCCGACCTGGGACAGCACTTATGGCTACACCTTC. Recombination linked TRBV11-2 to TRBJ1-2; TRBD1 lines up with 7 middle nucleotides. From a lookup of the germline V gene, CDR1 and CDR2 are SGHAT and FQNNGV. Including the terminal cysteine and phenylalanine, the CDR3 comprises 15 residues. The entry retains the CDR3 DNA only, 45 bases that are in frame from base 1. Compared with germline, V lacks 5 bases and J lacks 5 bases; bases without a gene match: 11.